A selection of T cell receptor beta chains follows, all from one sample in a study of response to subunit inactivated influenza vaccine. TCRdb redid the calling of the RT-PCR reads with MiXCR, one entry per CDR3 protein. Among 700,000 to 800,000 distinct CDR3 sequences listed, around a sixth were seen once. Material: PBMCs from blood, obtained 4 to 6 days after vaccination. These receptors all stem from a man in his fifties who received an inactivated influenza vaccine. Both conserved end residues are part of each CDR3. A D gene is named only where the DNA matches it firmly. Clone size is not always given. Where it is, it says once, few, many or a class for expanded clones.

j_call,d_call,clone_size,v_call,cdr3_aa
TRBJ2-1,TRBD2,few,TRBV20-1,CSARDWGRGVSYNEQFF
TRBJ1-1,.,few,TRBV5-4,CASSPENTEAFF
TRBJ2-7,.,.,TRBV7-2,CASSLAQGQGYEQYF
TRBJ2-3,TRBD2,few,TRBV7-8,CASSRVTSGGRTDTQYF
TRBJ2-2,.,many,TRBV5-1,CASSTTASVTGELFF
TRBJ2-7,.,.,TRBV25-1,CASSPADGISYEQYF
TRBJ2-1,.,few,TRBV11-2,CASTHVNRRSYNEQFF
TRBJ1-1,TRBD1,.,TRBV10-3,CAIRGQGSRSNTEAFF
TRBJ2-1,.,few,TRBV20-1,CSAIYISASYNEQFF
TRBJ2-1,.,many,TRBV12-3/TRBV12-4,CASSFYDSVNNEQFF
TRBJ2-1,TRBD2,few,TRBV10-3,CAISGRGTSGSNEQFF
TRBJ2-1,TRBD2,few,TRBV11-1,CASSSTGTSGGWPYNEQFF
TRBJ2-3,TRBD2,many,TRBV20-1,CSARMASGRALTDTQYF
TRBJ2-7,.,.,TRBV20-1,CSARRHSTYEQYF
TRBJ2-5,.,.,TRBV11-2,CASSLGLTGQETQYF
TRBJ1-5,.,.,TRBV10-3,CAIRRGGEGQPQHF
TRBJ1-2,TRBD1,few,TRBV20-1,CSAITGTGIYGYTF
TRBJ2-2,TRBD1,many,TRBV4-1,CASSRGTANTGELFF
TRBJ1-3,TRBD1,.,TRBV5-1,CASSLALTGEAGNTIYF
TRBJ2-3,TRBD1,.,TRBV5-1,CASSRGTGGALDTQYF
TRBJ1-5,TRBD1,few,TRBV4-2,CASSLGTGLWPQHF
TRBJ2-1,TRBD2,.,TRBV20-1,CSAEQIKGSGRAYNEQFF
TRBJ2-2,TRBD1,.,TRBV28,CASSLHSRTGGRRTGELFF
TRBJ2-7,.,few,TRBV21-1,CATGVHAYEQYF
TRBJ1-6,TRBD1,few,TRBV9,CASSEGTVHNSPLHF
TRBJ2-5,TRBD2,.,TRBV5-1,CASSAGLAGGIQETQYF
TRBJ1-5,.,.,TRBV12-3/TRBV12-4,CASSALTGNQPQHF
TRBJ2-1,.,.,TRBV11-2,CASSGGWGAYNEQFF
TRBJ1-4,.,few,TRBV6-1,CASRGGAGTNEKLFF
TRBJ1-1,.,.,TRBV4-1,CASSQDSRGGTEAFF
TRBJ2-7,.,few,TRBV11-2,CASSLGYGVEQYF
TRBJ2-2,TRBD2,.,TRBV4-3,CASSQDPTSGTVGELFF
TRBJ1-1,.,.,TRBV11-1,CASSPIQRPNTEAFF
TRBJ2-5,.,.,TRBV9,CASSVDPRRVRETQYF
TRBJ2-1,TRBD2,many,TRBV20-1,CSARDLTSGRVTSYNEQFF
TRBJ2-4,.,few,TRBV15,CATSAEQGMTKNIQYF
TRBJ1-6,.,few,TRBV10-3,CAISDSVEDSPLHF
TRBJ2-1,.,few,TRBV5-6,CASSLGTGTYEQFF
TRBJ2-1,.,many,TRBV12-3/TRBV12-4,CASSLRRGLTDEQFF
TRBJ2-4,TRBD2,.,TRBV6-2/TRBV6-3,CASSYFAGAGVLAKNIQYF
TRBJ2-6,.,.,TRBV18,CASSPPFGSGANVLTF
TRBJ2-3,.,few,TRBV4-2,CASSQDPLGVTDTQYF
TRBJ2-1,TRBD1,.,TRBV20-1,CSAQGQGARGQFF
TRBJ2-7,.,few,TRBV7-2,CASSLVRTQYEQYF
TRBJ2-1,TRBD2,.,TRBV6-1,CATGRSGRFNEQFF
TRBJ2-3,.,.,TRBV5-1,CASKTGPGTDTQYF
TRBJ1-2,TRBD1,.,TRBV20-1,CSATIPGQGLGYTF
TRBJ2-5,.,.,TRBV10-3,CAIRPGAARDETQYF
TRBJ2-1,.,few,TRBV4-1,CASSWEYNEQFF
TRBJ2-2,.,.,TRBV6-2/TRBV6-3,CASSPPGIYTGELFF
TRBJ1-1,.,.,TRBV7-9,CASRRQNLNTEAFF
TRBJ2-5,TRBD2,few,TRBV18,CASSGASGNQETQYF
TRBJ1-1,.,.,TRBV12-3/TRBV12-4,CASSLTETEAFF